This TCR beta chain came from a study of T cells in Graves' hyperthyroidism and ophthalmopathy. The CDR3 consists of 15 residues. The V gene's germline CDR1 is MGHRA and CDR2 YSYEKL. V shed 4 bases, J shed 11 bases, and the junction held 7 bases outside the gene matches. What was amplified from RNA transcripts were TCR beta CDR3 regions. During a first-round RT-PCR of the TCR CDR3, the HTBI primer set was used. Each CDR3 protein is one row after TCRdb ran MiXCR on the multiplex PCR reads. The top ten hold 9.2% of the sample, which has about 360,000 distinct CDR3 sequences, under 15% seen once. For this clonotype: Its antigen is unidentified.

Study-wide findings and caveats: Also found in blood were most expanded thyroid clonotypes above 0.001. Before onset, by a median of 6.5 months, the model predicted ophthalmopathy.

This TCR was sampled from a woman younger than 30 with Graves' hyperthyroidism. Sequencing was performed on blood. The chain joins TRBV4-1 to TRBJ2-4; 14 nucleotides match TRBD2. CDR3 sequence reads: CASSPGLAGGRVQYF. The CDR3 DNA reads TGCGCCAGCAGCCCAGGACTAGCGGGGGGACGGGTTCAGTACTTC.